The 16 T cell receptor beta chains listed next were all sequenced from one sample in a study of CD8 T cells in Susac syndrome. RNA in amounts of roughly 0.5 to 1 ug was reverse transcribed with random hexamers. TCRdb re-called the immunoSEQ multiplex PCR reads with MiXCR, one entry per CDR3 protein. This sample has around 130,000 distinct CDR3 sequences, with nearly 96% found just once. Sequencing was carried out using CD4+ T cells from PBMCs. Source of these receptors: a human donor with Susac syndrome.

The CDR3 DNA reads as TGTGCCAGCAGTTACCCAGGGACTAGCGGGGTCCTCGAGCAGTACTTC. Translating it yields CASSYPGTSGVLEQYF. This sequence joins TRBV6-6 and TRBJ2-7; 13 nucleotides align to TRBD2. The J segment lost 6 bases and the V segment lost 2 bases, leaving 7 bases of the junction unmatched. Germline lookup yields CDR1 MNHNY and CDR2 SVGAGI (reference sequence). CDR3 size: 16 residues.

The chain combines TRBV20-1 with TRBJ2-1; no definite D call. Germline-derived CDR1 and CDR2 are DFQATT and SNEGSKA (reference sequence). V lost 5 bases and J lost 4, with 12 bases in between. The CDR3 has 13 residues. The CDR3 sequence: CSARVGAYNEQFF. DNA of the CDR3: TGCAGTGCTCGAGTAGGAGCTTACAATGAGCAGTTCTTC.

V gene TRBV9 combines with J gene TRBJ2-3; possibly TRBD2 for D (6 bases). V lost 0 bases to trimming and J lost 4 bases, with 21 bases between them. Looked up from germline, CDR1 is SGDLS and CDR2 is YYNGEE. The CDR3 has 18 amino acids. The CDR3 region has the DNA TGTGCCAGCAGCGTAGCCCCAATGGGGCGGACGGGGGCAGATACGCAGTATTTT. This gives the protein CASSVAPMGRTGADTQYF.

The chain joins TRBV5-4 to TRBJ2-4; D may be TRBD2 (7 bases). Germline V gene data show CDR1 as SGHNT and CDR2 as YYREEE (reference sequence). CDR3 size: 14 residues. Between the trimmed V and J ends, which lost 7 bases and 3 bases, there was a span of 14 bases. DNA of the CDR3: TGTGCCAGCGGAGGGGGGGCGGACAAAAACATTCAGTACTTC. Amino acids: CASGGGADKNIQYF.

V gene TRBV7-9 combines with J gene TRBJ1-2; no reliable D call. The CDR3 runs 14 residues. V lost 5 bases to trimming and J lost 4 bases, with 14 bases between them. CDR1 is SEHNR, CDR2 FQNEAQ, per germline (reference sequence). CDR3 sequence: CASSPLSNRYGYTF. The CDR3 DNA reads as TGTGCCAGCAGCCCTCTTTCAAATCGCTATGGCTACACCTTC.

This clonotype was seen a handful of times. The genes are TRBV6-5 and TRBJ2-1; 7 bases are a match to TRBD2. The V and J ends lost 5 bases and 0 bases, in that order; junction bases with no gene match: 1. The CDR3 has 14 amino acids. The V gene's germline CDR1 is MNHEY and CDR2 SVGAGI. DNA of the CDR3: TGTGCCAGCAGTCGGACTAGCTCCTACAATGAGCAGTTCTTC. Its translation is CASSRTSSYNEQFF.

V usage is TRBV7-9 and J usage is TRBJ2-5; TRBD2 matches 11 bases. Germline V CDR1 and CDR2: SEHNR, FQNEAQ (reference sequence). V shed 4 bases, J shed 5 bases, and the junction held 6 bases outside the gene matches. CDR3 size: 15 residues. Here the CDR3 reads CASSSLAGGRETQYF. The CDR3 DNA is TGTGCCAGCAGCTCTCTAGCGGGAGGACGTGAGACCCAGTACTTC. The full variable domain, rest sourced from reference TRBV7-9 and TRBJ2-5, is DTGVSQNPRHKITKRGQNVTFRCDPISEHNRLYWYRQTLGQGPEFLTYFQNEAQLEKSRLLSDRFSAERPKGSFSTLEIQRTEQGDSAMYLCASSSLAGGRETQYFGPGTRLLVL.

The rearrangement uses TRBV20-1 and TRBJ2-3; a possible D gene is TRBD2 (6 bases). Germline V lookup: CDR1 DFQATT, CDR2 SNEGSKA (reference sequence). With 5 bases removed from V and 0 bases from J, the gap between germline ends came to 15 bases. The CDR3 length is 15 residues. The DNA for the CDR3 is TGCAGTGCTGCAACGAGCGGGCCTAGCACAGATACGCAGTATTTT. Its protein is CSAATSGPSTDTQYF.

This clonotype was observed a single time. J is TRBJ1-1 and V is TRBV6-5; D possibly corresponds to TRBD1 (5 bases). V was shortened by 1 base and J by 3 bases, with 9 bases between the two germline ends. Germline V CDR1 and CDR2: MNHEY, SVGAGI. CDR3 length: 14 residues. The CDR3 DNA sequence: TGTGCCAGCAGTTACTGGGGCGACGACACTGAAGCTTTCTTT. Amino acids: CASSYWGDDTEAFF.

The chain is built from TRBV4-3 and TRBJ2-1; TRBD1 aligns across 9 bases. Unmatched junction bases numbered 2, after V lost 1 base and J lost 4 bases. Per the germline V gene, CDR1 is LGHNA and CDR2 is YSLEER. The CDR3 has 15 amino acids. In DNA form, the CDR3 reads TGCGCCAGCAGCCAAGGCGGGACAGGGTACAATGAGCAGTTCTTC. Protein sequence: CASSQGGTGYNEQFF.

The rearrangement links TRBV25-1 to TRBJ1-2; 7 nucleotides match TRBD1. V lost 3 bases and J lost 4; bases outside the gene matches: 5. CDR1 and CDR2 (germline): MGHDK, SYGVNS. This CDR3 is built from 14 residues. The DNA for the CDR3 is TGTGCCAGCAGTGAGCGCGGGACAGCCTATGGCTACACCTTC. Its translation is CASSERGTAYGYTF.

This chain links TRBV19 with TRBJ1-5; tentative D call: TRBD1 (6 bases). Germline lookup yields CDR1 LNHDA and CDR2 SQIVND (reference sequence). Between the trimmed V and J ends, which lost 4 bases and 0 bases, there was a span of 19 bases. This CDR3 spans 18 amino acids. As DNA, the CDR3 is TGTGCCAGTAGTACTTCCATCAAGGGGGGGAATAGCAATCAGCCCCAGCATTTT. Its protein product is CASSTSIKGGNSNQPQHF.

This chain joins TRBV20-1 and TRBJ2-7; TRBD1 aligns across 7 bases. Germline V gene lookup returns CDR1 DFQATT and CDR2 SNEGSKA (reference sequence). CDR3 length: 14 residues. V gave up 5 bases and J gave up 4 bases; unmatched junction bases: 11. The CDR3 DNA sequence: TGCAGTGCTCGAAGGACAGGAGATTATTACGAGCAGTACTTC. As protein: CSARRTGDYYEQYF.

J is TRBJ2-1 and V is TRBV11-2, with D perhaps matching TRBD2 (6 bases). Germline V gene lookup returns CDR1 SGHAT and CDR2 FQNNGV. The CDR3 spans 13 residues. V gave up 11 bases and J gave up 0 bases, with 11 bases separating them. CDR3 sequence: CASGGSSYNEQFF. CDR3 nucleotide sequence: TGTGCCTCCGGGGGAAGCTCCTACAATGAGCAGTTCTTC.

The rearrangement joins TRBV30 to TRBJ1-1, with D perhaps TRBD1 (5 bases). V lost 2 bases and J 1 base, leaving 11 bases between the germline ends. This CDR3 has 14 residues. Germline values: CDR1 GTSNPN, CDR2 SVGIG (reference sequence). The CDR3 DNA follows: TGTGCCTGGAGTCCTAAGACAGCGAACACTGAAGCTTTCTTT. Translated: CAWSPKTANTEAFF. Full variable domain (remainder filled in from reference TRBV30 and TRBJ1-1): SQTIHQWPATLVQPVGSPLSLECTVEGTSNPNLYWYRQAAGRGLQLLFYSVGIGQISSEVPQNLSASRPQDRQFILSSKKLLLSDSGFYLCAWSPKTANTEAFFGQGTRLTVV.

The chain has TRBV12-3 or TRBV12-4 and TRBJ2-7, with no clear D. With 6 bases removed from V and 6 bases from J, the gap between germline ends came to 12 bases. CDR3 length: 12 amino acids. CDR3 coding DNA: TGTGCCAGCAGCCAATATCCGGGCGAGCAGTACTTC. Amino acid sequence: CASSQYPGEQYF.